The 10 T cell receptor beta chains in this list originate from one sample, sequenced in a study of T cells in Graves' hyperthyroidism and ophthalmopathy. What was amplified from RNA transcripts were TCR beta CDR3 regions. First-round RT-PCR with HTBI primers amplified the TCR CDR3 region. TCRdb re-analysed the multiplex PCR reads in MiXCR, keeping a single row per CDR3 protein. The sample shows about 530,000 distinct CDR3 sequences, roughly 17% of them seen only once. Sequencing was done on a sample of blood. The receptors stem from a young woman with Graves' ophthalmopathy.

Note on this clonotype: A clone one base away is much larger, so this may be a read error. The chain recombines TRBV11-2 with TRBJ2-1; possibly TRBD1 for D (6 bases). V lost 5 bases and J lost 4, with 15 bases in between. The CDR3 is made up of 15 amino acids. From germline, CDR1 is SGHAT and CDR2 FQNNGV. Here the CDR3 DNA reads TGTGCCAGCAGCATGCCTGACAGGTTTTACAATGAGCAGTTCTTC. Translating it yields CASSMPDRFYNEQFF.

Comment on this clonotype: Just one base apart from a much larger clone, this may be a read error. The chain carries TRBV10-3 and TRBJ2-5, with D hard to call. From germline, CDR1 is ENHRY and CDR2 SYGVKD. With 0 bases removed from V and 2 bases from J, the gap between germline ends came to 10 bases. The CDR3 totals 15 residues. As DNA, the CDR3 is TGTGCCATCAGTGAGTCTCCCACAATACAAGAGACCCAGTACTTC. Translation gives CAISESPTIQETQYF.

This chain uses TRBV15 with TRBJ1-6, with 8 bases identical to TRBD1. Germline CDR1 reads LNHNV; CDR2 reads YYDKDF (reference sequence). The CDR3 runs 14 residues. The V and J ends lost 5 bases and 9 bases, in that order; junction bases with no gene match: 6. Written as DNA, the CDR3 is TGTGCCACCAGCGGAAGACAGGGGAGTTCACCCCTCCACTTT. Translation gives CATSGRQGSSPLHF. The full variable domain, with the rest looked up from reference TRBV15 and TRBJ1-6, is DAMVIQNPRYQVTQFGKPVTLSCSQTLNHNVMYWYQQKSSQAPKLLFHYYDKDFNNEADTPDNFQSRRPNTSFCFLDIRSPGLGDTAMYLCATSGRQGSSPLHFGNGTRLTVT.

In this sample, this clonotype turned up many times. The gene calls are TRBV12-3 or TRBV12-4 and TRBJ2-3; 7 bases are a match to TRBD2. Losses at the gene ends were 5 bases for V and 6 bases for J; bases not matched to a gene: 11. This CDR3 is built from 15 residues. The CDR3 sequence is CASSVQGGAGDTQYF. DNA of the CDR3: TGTGCCAGCAGTGTCCAGGGAGGGGCCGGGGATACGCAGTATTTT.

This chain links TRBV7-3 with TRBJ2-1; 11 bases line up with TRBD1. Germline CDR1 SGHTA, CDR2 FQGTGA. The CDR3 spans 15 residues. The ends lost 8 bases at V and 4 bases at J; junction bases unmatched: 7. The CDR3 here is CASGLGQGAYNEQFF. The CDR3 region has the DNA TGTGCCAGCGGCCTAGGACAGGGGGCATACAATGAGCAGTTCTTC.

The chain carries TRBV12-3 or TRBV12-4 and TRBJ2-7, with a tentative D call TRBD1 (5 bases). The V end was cut by 3 bases, the J end by 3 bases, with 12 bases between. The CDR3 sequence is 14 residues long. CDR3 nucleotide sequence: TGTGCCAGCAGTTTTCGATCACAGGACTACGAGCAGTACTTC. It translates to CASSFRSQDYEQYF.

V gene TRBV7-2 combines with J gene TRBJ1-2; 7 bases align to TRBD1. There are 16 residues in the CDR3. In germline, CDR1 is SGHTA, CDR2 FQGNSA. Trimming took 5 bases from V and 4 from J; bases not matched to a gene: 13. The CDR3 nucleotides read TGTGCCAGCAGCAACCGGGACAGACGGGAATTCTATGGCTACACCTTC. This sequence encodes CASSNRDRREFYGYTF.

The V gene is TRBV6-2 or TRBV6-3, the J gene TRBJ2-5; 8 nucleotides line up with TRBD1. Per the germline V gene, CDR1 is MNHEY and CDR2 is SVGEGT. The V segment lost 2 bases and the J segment 5 bases; nucleotides outside the gene matches: 4. CDR3 length: 14 residues. CDR3 sequence reads: CASSYRTGWETQYF. The CDR3 bases are TGTGCCAGCAGTTACCGGACAGGGTGGGAGACCCAGTACTTC.

This clonotype was recorded only once. A much larger clone is a single base away; this may be a read error. The V call is TRBV28, the J call TRBJ2-1, with TRBD2 as a possible D gene (5 bases). The germline V gene has CDR1 MDHEN and CDR2 SYDVKM. This CDR3 has 13 residues. V was clipped by 10 bases and J by 0 bases, with 10 bases between them. The CDR3 region has the DNA TGTGCCAACACTCGGGGCTCCTACAATGAGCAGTTCTTC. Its translation is CANTRGSYNEQFF. The entire variable domain, with the rest obtained from reference TRBV28 and TRBJ2-1, is as follows: DVKVTQSSRYLVKRTGEKVFLECVQDMDHENMFWYRQDPGLGLRLIYFSYDVKMKEKGDIPEGYSVSREKKERFSLILESASTNQTSMYLCANTRGSYNEQFFGPGTRLTVL.

Many counts were recorded for this clonotype. The rearrangement uses TRBV12-3 or TRBV12-4 and TRBJ1-1; TRBD1 is a possible D gene (5 bases). V dropped 5 bases and J dropped 0 bases, with 13 bases sitting between them. The CDR3 spans 15 residues. For the CDR3, the DNA is TGTGCCAGCAGTCCAGGGTTATCCATGAACACTGAAGCTTTCTTT. This sequence encodes CASSPGLSMNTEAFF.